The subject of this entry is one T cell receptor (beta chain). The germline V and J ends were trimmed by 8 bases and 4 bases, with 15 bases remaining between them. The CDR3 has 14 amino acids. The germline V gene has CDR1 LNHDA and CDR2 SQIVND (reference sequence). Methods used by the authors: Nucleated cell number was recorded as an estimate derived from reference gene primer amplification. Method: immunoSEQ multiplex PCR; TCRdb's copy keeps in-frame clones and lacks some. From that table come the V and J calls and clone size; the DNA was used to work out D and trimming. This sample yields about 150,000 clones, of which almost 85% are seen a single time; roughly 13% belongs to the top ten. The data stem from a study of blood T cell repertoires in COVID-19. Study details: From the United States, Italy and Spain came samples of acute and convalescent COVID-19.

V is TRBV19 and J is TRBJ2-1; no clear D gene. The sequence derives from a man between 18 and 29 years old with active or convalescent COVID-19. The sample was peripheral blood. The CDR3 sequence: CASHGLRDYNEQFF. Written as DNA, the CDR3 is TGTGCCAGTCATGGTTTGAGAGATTACAATGAGCAGTTCTTC. The variable domain in full, completed from reference TRBV19 and TRBJ2-1, reads DGGITQSPKYLFRKEGQNVTLSCEQNLNHDAMYWYRQDPGQGLRLIYYSQIVNDFQKGDIAEGYSVSREKKESFPLTVTSAQKNPTAFYLCASHGLRDYNEQFFGPGTRLTVL.